This T cell receptor (beta chain) emerged from a study of blood T cells in healthy people across ages. A second PCR of 7 to 11 cycles used a sample-barcoded 5' primer and a J-beta primer mix. Each CDR3 protein gets one entry after TCRdb re-called the 5' RACE reads with MiXCR. The table records about 1.4 million distinct CDR3 sequences, approximately 59% of them present only once. The germline V gene has CDR1 SEHNR and CDR2 FQNEAQ (reference sequence). The J segment lost 10 bases and the V segment lost 3 bases, leaving 11 bases of the junction unmatched. The CDR3 totals 15 residues. As regards this clonotype: Its antigen remains unknown.

Study results and caveats: Conclusively comparing naive with antigen-experienced cells was impossible with unsorted PBMCs.

Each donor gave approximately 9.7 milliliters of peripheral blood. The origin of this receptor is a man between 18 and 29 years old in good health. The sequencing sample was made of blood. V and J are TRBV7-9 and TRBJ2-1; 8 bases are shared with TRBD2. The CDR3 spells CASSFLAGGPSEQFF. The CDR3 DNA reads as TGTGCCAGCAGCTTTCTGGCGGGGGGACCGTCGGAGCAGTTCTTC.